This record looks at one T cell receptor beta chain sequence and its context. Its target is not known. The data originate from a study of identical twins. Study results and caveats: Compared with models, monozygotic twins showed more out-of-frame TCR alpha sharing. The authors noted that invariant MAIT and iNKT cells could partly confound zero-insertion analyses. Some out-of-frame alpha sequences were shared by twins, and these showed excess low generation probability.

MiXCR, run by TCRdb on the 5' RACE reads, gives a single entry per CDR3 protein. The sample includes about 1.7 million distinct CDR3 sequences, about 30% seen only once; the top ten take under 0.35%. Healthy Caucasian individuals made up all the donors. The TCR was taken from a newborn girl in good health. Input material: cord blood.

CDR3 DNA: TGTGCCAGCAGCTCGATCCGGGACATTCAGTACTTC. Translating it yields CASSSIRDIQYF. This chain links TRBV7-2 with TRBJ2-4; D is uncertain. The germline CDR1 and CDR2 sequences are SGHTA and FQGNSA. V was cut by 4 bases and J by 8 bases, with 9 bases left in between. The CDR3 loop spans 12 amino acids.